One sample yielded the 28 T cell receptor beta chains listed below, sequenced in a study of tumor-infiltrating lymphocytes in primary liver carcinoma. TCR beta cDNA was reverse-transcribed from about 550 ng of total RNA. The reaction used a constant-region primer and ProtoScript II reverse transcriptase. Researchers made the TCR beta libraries by running three nested multiplex PCR rounds with slightly modified ARM-PCR. A C-beta reverse primer was combined with TRBV1-TRBV30 forward primers in the first two PCR rounds, and each round had 10 cycles. TCRdb redid the calling of the multiplex PCR reads with MiXCR, one entry per CDR3 protein. The table shows approximately 330,000 distinct CDR3 sequences, with approximately 65% occurring only once. In addition to blood RNA drawn from unsorted whole blood, germline DNA was extracted. The material sequenced was peripheral blood. These receptors were taken from a man aged 40-55 years with primary liver carcinoma and hepatitis B virus infection.

In the case of this clonotype: One end of the junction varies from germline; a read error may be responsible. CDR3 sequence: CVCSFVLGGELFF. CDR3 in DNA: TGTGTCTGCAGCTTTGTCCTGGGCGGGGAGCTGTTTTTC. This chain connects TRBV11-1 to TRBJ2-2; possible D gene TRBD2, 6 bases. The germline CDR1 and CDR2 sequences are SGHAT and FQDESV (reference sequence). The CDR3 length is 13 residues. Based on the CDR3 plus reference TRBV11-1 and TRBJ2-2, the full variable domain is EAEVAQSPRYKITEKSQAVAFWCDPISGHATLYWYRQILGQGPELLVQFQDESVVDDSQLPKDRFSAERLKGVDSTLKIQPAELGDSAMYLCVCSFVLGGELFFGEGSRLTVL.

As for this clonotype: Being one base from a much bigger clone, this may be a read error. This rearrangement joins TRBV5-5 to TRBJ1-2, with D possibly being TRBD1 (5 bases). This CDR3 has 14 residues. Germline V lookup: CDR1 SGHKS, CDR2 YYEKEE (reference sequence). V lost 6 bases to trimming and J lost 4 bases, with 16 bases between them. The CDR3 bases are TGTGCCAGCAATACAAGGGGAACAAGCTATGGCTACACCTTC. This translates into CASNTRGTSYGYTF. Combining the CDR3 with reference TRBV5-5 and TRBJ1-2 gives the whole variable domain DAGVTQSPTHLIKTRGQQVTLRCSPISGHKSVSWYQQVLGQGPQFIFQYYEKEERGRGNFPDRFSARQFPNYSSELNVNALLLGDSALYLCASNTRGTSYGYTFGSGTRLTVV.

This clonotype showed up just once. The DNA of the CDR3 is TGTGCCAGCAATTCGGGACAGGGAAGAATCAGCGAGCAGTTCTTC. Translation: CASNSGQGRISEQFF. This sequence joins TRBV12-3 or TRBV12-4 and TRBJ2-1, with 9 bases identical to TRBD1. The CDR3 contains 15 residues. V was pared by 7 bases and J by 10 bases, with 14 bases of the junction left unmatched.

Remarks on this clonotype: It may be a read error: a sequence one base away is much more abundant. The chain couples TRBV5-4 to TRBJ2-7, with TRBD1 as a possible D gene (6 bases). The CDR3 sequence is 14 residues long. V gave up 4 bases and J gave up 4 bases, with 15 bases separating them. Germline V gene data show CDR1 as SGHNT and CDR2 as YYREEE (reference sequence). CDR3 sequence: CASSPGTKPYEQYF. The CDR3 nucleotides are TGTGCCAGCAGCCCCGGGACAAAGCCTTACGAGCAGTACTTC.

With respect to this clonotype: At one end the junction does not follow the germline gene, possibly because of a read error. The V call is TRBV5-5, the J call TRBJ2-7; D might be TRBD1 or TRBD2, each matching 6 bases. This CDR3 is built from 13 residues. CDR1 and CDR2 (germline): SGHKS, YYEKEE (reference sequence). This CDR3 reads CASNLLGGHEQYF. The CDR3 DNA reads as TGTGCCAGCAACTTGCTCGGGGGCCACGAGCAGTACTTC.

This chain uses TRBV6-6 with TRBJ2-7; TRBD2 might be the D (5 bases). From germline, CDR1 is MNHNY and CDR2 SVGAGI (reference sequence). This CDR3 is built from 14 residues. The V and J ends lost 6 bases and 4 bases respectively, with 16 bases between them. CDR3 in DNA: TGTGCCAGCAGCCCGACTTGCGGAGGATACGAGCAGTACTTC. Translating gives CASSPTCGGYEQYF.

Note on this clonotype: A read error is likely, as this CDR3 ends without the conserved phenylalanine or tryptophan. V and J are TRBV11-2 and TRBJ2-7; D may be TRBD1 (6 bases). Germline V gives CDR1 SGHAT, CDR2 FQNNGV. Between the trimmed V and J ends, which lost 0 bases and 3 bases, there was a span of 9 bases. The CDR3 has 14 residues. The CDR3 spells CASSLEEGGYEQYL. DNA of the CDR3: TGTGCCAGCAGCTTAGAGGAAGGGGGCTACGAGCAGTACTTA.

Notes on this clonotype: A read error may explain this, as a much larger clone is one base away. The gene calls are TRBV6-2 or TRBV6-3 and TRBJ2-3; D unclear. CDR1 and CDR2 from the germline V gene are MNHEY and SVGEGT. V gave up 2 bases and J gave up 0 bases, with 15 bases separating them. This CDR3 has 17 residues. CDR3 amino acids: CASSYPTTELSTDTQYF. The CDR3 DNA follows: TGTGCCAGCAGTTACCCGACCACTGAACTTAGCACAGATACGCAGTATTTT.

CDR3: CASRTGGAGINTGELFF. The CDR3 bases are TGTGCCAGCAGGACAGGGGGCGCAGGAATTAACACCGGGGAGCTGTTTTTT. J is TRBJ2-2 and V is TRBV5-4, with 10 bases identical to TRBD1. The CDR3 consists of 17 residues. V lost 5 bases and J lost 2; bases outside the gene matches: 9. The V gene's germline CDR1 is SGHNT and CDR2 YYREEE (reference sequence).

This chain links TRBV11-2 with TRBJ2-7; maybe TRBD2 (6 bases). The CDR3 covers 11 residues. V lost 8 bases to trimming and J lost 12 bases, with 17 bases between them. CDR1 SGHAT and CDR2 FQNNGV come from the germline V gene. The CDR3 sequence is CASPKGGALYF. In nucleotides, the CDR3 is TGTGCCAGCCCCAAGGGCGGGGCGTTGTACTTC.

As regards this clonotype: The junction and the germline gene differ at one end; a read error may be behind it. This rearrangement joins TRBV11-2 to TRBJ2-2, with a tentative D call TRBD1 (7 bases). The length of the CDR3 is 16 residues. Germline V gene lookup returns CDR1 SGHAT and CDR2 FQNNGV. The chain's CDR3 is CASSLDRAGNTGEPFF. Written as DNA, the CDR3 is TGTGCCAGCAGCCTTGACAGGGCGGGAAACACCGGGGAGCCGTTTTTT.

On this clonotype itself: Its ends do not fully match the called genes, so a read error is possible. The chain combines TRBV12-5 with TRBJ2-2, with TRBD1 matching 7 bases. Germline-derived CDR1 and CDR2 are LGHNT and FRNRAP. The CDR3 has 17 amino acids. CDR3 bases: TGTACTAGTGGTTGGATAACAGGGGCCCAGAACACCGGGGAGCTGTTTTTT. It is translated as CTSGWITGAQNTGELFF.

Worth noting for this clonotype: This clone may be a read error of a much larger clone one base away. The chain recombines TRBV6-5 with TRBJ2-7, with D tentatively TRBD1 (5 bases). Germline V lookup: CDR1 MNHEY, CDR2 SVGAGI. The CDR3 length is 11 residues. Trimming removed 8 bases at V and 5 bases at J, with 10 bases between. CDR3 in DNA: TGTGCCAGCTGCGTGGACAACGAGCAGTACTTC. It specifies CASCVDNEQYF.

This clonotype was counted ten times or more. The chain employs TRBV4-1 and TRBJ2-3; 11 bases map to TRBD2. Germline CDR1 MGHRA, CDR2 YSYEKL. CDR3 length equals 21 residues. J lost 5 bases, V lost 0 bases, and 19 bases had no gene match. CDR3 amino acids: CASSQDPTSGSFSSAGDTQYF. CDR3 DNA: TGCGCCAGCAGCCAAGACCCTACTAGCGGGAGCTTTTCTAGTGCCGGAGATACGCAGTATTTT.

As concerns this clonotype: One end of the junction is discordant with germline, which a read error may explain. The CDR3 DNA reads as TGCAGCGTTGGTTGGGACAGGGATGAGCAATTCTTC. This sequence encodes CSVGWDRDEQFF. V usage is TRBV29-1 and J usage is TRBJ2-1, with 9 bases aligning to TRBD1. The CDR3 spans 12 residues. CDR1 and CDR2 (germline): SQVTM, ANQGSEA.

As concerns this clonotype: A read error may explain this, as a much larger clone is one base away. The rearrangement uses TRBV12-3 or TRBV12-4 and TRBJ2-3; 8 nucleotides align to TRBD2. The CDR3 is 16 residues long. The J segment lost 0 bases and the V segment lost 6 bases, leaving 8 bases of the junction unmatched. In nucleotides, the CDR3 is TGTGCCAGCAGCAAACTAGCGGAGCCTAGCACAGATACGCAGTATTTT. Protein: CASSKLAEPSTDTQYF.

This chain connects TRBV28 to TRBJ2-5, with D uncertain. The CDR3 sequence is 14 residues long. The germline V gene encodes CDR1 MDHEN and CDR2 SYDVKM. V lost 7 bases and J 5 bases, leaving 17 bases between the germline ends. The CDR3 is CASTLPDQWETQYF. The CDR3 DNA reads as TGTGCCAGCACCTTACCCGACCAGTGGGAGACCCAGTACTTC. Looking up the rest from reference TRBV28 and TRBJ2-5 gives the full variable domain: DVKVTQSSRYLVKRTGEKVFLECVQDMDHENMFWYRQDPGLGLRLIYFSYDVKMKEKGDIPEGYSVSREKKERFSLILESASTNQTSMYLCASTLPDQWETQYFGPGTRLLVL.

This clonotype was seen a few times. This chain uses TRBV13 with TRBJ1-1; D gene uncertain. The CDR3 totals 15 residues. V dropped 5 bases and J dropped 3 bases, with 16 bases sitting between them. Germline assignment: CDR1 PRHDT and CDR2 FYEKMQ (reference sequence). The CDR3 nucleotides read TGTGCCAGCAGCCGCCAGTATCGGGGATACACTGAAGCTTTCTTT. This sequence encodes CASSRQYRGYTEAFF. The full variable domain, completed using reference TRBV13 and TRBJ1-1, is AAGVIQSPRHLIKEKRETATLKCYPIPRHDTVYWYQQGPGQDPQFLISFYEKMQSDKGSIPDRFSAQQFSDYHSELNMSSLELGDSALYFCASSRQYRGYTEAFFGQGTRLTVV.

The chain uses TRBV11-1 and TRBJ1-6; D gene unclear. The germline CDR1 and CDR2 sequences are SGHAT and FQDESV (reference sequence). V dropped 5 bases and J dropped 11 bases, with 13 bases sitting between them. The CDR3 extends over 13 amino acids. CDR3 region: CASSQTLVTPLHF. The CDR3 DNA follows: TGTGCCAGCAGCCAGACACTGGTTACACCCCTCCACTTT.

The rearrangement joins TRBV10-3 to TRBJ2-7; no clear D gene. This CDR3 contains 14 residues. Germline assignment: CDR1 ENHRY and CDR2 SYGVKD. Deletions cut 4 bases from V and 0 bases from J, with 10 bases between. The CDR3 DNA follows: TGTGCCATCAGTGTGCAGGCGTGCTCCTACGAGCAGTACTTC. It encodes CAISVQACSYEQYF.

Concerning this clonotype itself: The germline gene is not matched at one end of the junction; a read error may be the cause. The rearrangement links TRBV6-1 to TRBJ2-7, with D unclear. CDR1 MNHNS and CDR2 SASEGT come from the germline V gene. CDR3 length: 12 amino acids. The CDR3, as DNA: TGCGCCAGCAGTGAATCCGGTTACGAGCATTACTTC. Amino acid sequence: CASSESGYEHYF.

This clonotype occurred once. A read error may explain this, as a much larger clone is one base away. The chain carries TRBV10-2 and TRBJ1-5, with no clear D. The CDR3 covers 12 residues. Germline V gene lookup returns CDR1 WSHSY and CDR2 SAAADI. The CDR3 DNA reads TGCGCCAGCAGTGACAGCAATCAGTCCCAGCATTTT. This translates into CASSDSNQSQHF.

This clonotype was counted between two and nine times. The V gene is TRBV5-3, the J gene TRBJ2-1; no firm D call. TRBV5-3 is an open reading frame whose function is uncertain. V was pared by 0 bases and J by 3 bases, with 7 bases between. The CDR3 is made up of 14 amino acids. CDR3 sequence: CARSLVAHYNEQFF. In nucleotides, the CDR3 is TGTGCCAGAAGCTTGGTGGCACACTACAATGAGCAGTTCTTC.

Concerning this clonotype itself: At one boundary the junction diverges from the germline segment, which might be a read error. The rearrangement joins TRBV7-9 to TRBJ1-2; the D gene is possibly TRBD1 (5 bases). The CDR3 contains 13 residues. CDR1 and CDR2 from the germline V gene are SEHNR and FQNEAQ (reference sequence). CDR3 amino acids: CASSLVQENGHTF. DNA of the CDR3: TGTGCCAGCAGCTTGGTACAGGAGAATGGCCACACATTC.

The V gene is TRBV21-1, the J gene TRBJ1-6. TRBV21-1 constitutes a pseudogene. The CDR3 runs 13 residues. The CDR3, as DNA: TGTGCCAGCAGCCTATACACCGGTTCACCCCTCCACTTT. Translation gives CASSLYTGSPLHF.

Remarks on this clonotype: At one end the junction does not follow the germline gene, possibly because of a read error. V gene TRBV28 combines with J gene TRBJ2-6; D is perhaps TRBD2 (5 bases). The length of the CDR3 is 14 residues. The germline CDR1 and CDR2 sequences are MDHEN and SYDVKM. In DNA form, the CDR3 reads TGTGCCACCTCTGAGGACTCTAGGGCCAACGTCCTGACTTTC. Amino acid sequence: CATSEDSRANVLTF.

The sample holds a few counts of this clonotype. This chain connects TRBV19 to TRBJ2-2; D is undetermined. The CDR3 loop spans 15 amino acids. Germline V gene sequence: CDR1 LNHDA, CDR2 SQIVND (reference sequence). Trimming pared 10 bases from V and 0 bases from J, leaving 15 bases between. The CDR3 protein is CATKRKSTNTGELFF. CDR3 coding DNA: TGTGCCACCAAAAGGAAATCCACGAACACCGGGGAGCTGTTTTTT.

For this clonotype: A junction end diverges from the germline sequence, so it may reflect a read error. CDR3 amino acids: CSAVGGRIYEQCF. CDR3 DNA sequence: TGCAGCGCTGTCGGTGGGAGAATCTACGAGCAGTGCTTC. V gene TRBV29-1 combines with J gene TRBJ2-7, with D possibly matching TRBD2 (5 bases). The CDR3 totals 13 residues. Germline V lookup: CDR1 SQVTM, CDR2 ANQGSEA.